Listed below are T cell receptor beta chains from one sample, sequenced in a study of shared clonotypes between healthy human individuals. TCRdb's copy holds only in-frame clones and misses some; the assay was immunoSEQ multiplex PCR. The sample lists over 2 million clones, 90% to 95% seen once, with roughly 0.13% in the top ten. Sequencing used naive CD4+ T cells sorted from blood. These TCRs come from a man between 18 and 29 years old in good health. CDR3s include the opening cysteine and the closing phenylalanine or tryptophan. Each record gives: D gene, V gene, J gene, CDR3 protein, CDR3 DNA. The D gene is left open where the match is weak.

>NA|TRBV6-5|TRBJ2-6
CASSQWRSGANVLTF
TGTGCCAGCAGCCAGTGGAGGTCTGGGGCCAACGTCCTGACTTTC
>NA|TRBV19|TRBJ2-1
CASSPDSLNEQFF
TGTGCCAGTAGCCCGGACTCACTCAATGAGCAGTTCTTC
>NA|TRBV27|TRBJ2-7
CASTLGRQQYF
TGTGCCAGCACCTTGGGGAGGCAGCAGTACTTC
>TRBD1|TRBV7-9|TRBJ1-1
CASSAGGGTGYNTEAFF
TGTGCCAGCAGCGCAGGCGGGGGGACAGGTTATAACACTGAAGCTTTCTTT
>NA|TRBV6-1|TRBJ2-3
CASSVFTDTQYF
TGTGCCAGCAGTGTTTTTACAGATACGCAGTATTTT
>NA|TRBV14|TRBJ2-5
CASSQVVRGLWQKKETQYF
TGTGCCAGCAGCCAAGTAGTTCGTGGGCTGTGGCAGAAAAAAGAGACCCAGTACTTC
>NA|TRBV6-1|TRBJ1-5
CASSERSGSGTWQPQHF
TGTGCCAGCAGTGAAAGGTCTGGTTCAGGGACTTGGCAGCCCCAGCATTTT
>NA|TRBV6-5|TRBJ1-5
CASKGGASNQPQHF
TGTGCCAGCAAGGGGGGCGCTAGCAATCAGCCCCAGCATTTT
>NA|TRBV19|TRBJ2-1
CASRAQASNEQFF
TGTGCCAGCCGAGCACAGGCGAGCAATGAGCAGTTCTTC
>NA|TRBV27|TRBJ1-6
CASSLGGYNSPLHF
TGTGCCAGCAGTTTAGGAGGCTATAATTCACCCCTCCACTTT
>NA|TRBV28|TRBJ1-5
CASSFLLDRNYQPQHF
TGTGCCAGCAGTTTCCTTCTCGACAGAAATTATCAGCCCCAGCATTTT
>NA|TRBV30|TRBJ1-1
CAWSADGDTEAFF
TGTGCCTGGAGTGCCGACGGGGACACTGAAGCTTTCTTT
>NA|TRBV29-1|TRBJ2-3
CSVEGTGRGNRDTQYF
TGCAGCGTTGAAGGCACCGGCAGGGGTAACAGGGATACGCAGTATTTT
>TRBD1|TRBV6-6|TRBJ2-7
CASSWDRLYEQYF
TGTGCCAGCAGTTGGGACAGGCTATACGAGCAGTACTTC
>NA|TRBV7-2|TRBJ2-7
CASSLGRVYEQYF
TGTGCCAGCAGCTTGGGGCGGGTCTACGAGCAGTACTTC